Listed below are T cell receptor beta chains from one sample, sequenced in a study of T cell changes during pregnancy in multiple sclerosis. Some clones are missing from TCRdb's copy, which holds only in-frame ones; the method was immunoSEQ multiplex PCR. The sample comprises around 50,000 clones, 85% to 90% of which are singletons, and roughly 8% rests with the top ten. This material consisted of CD8+ T cells from peripheral blood mononuclear cells, taken in the second trimester of pregnancy. The receptors originated from a female donor with multiple sclerosis, enrolled in a pregnancy study. Both conserved end residues are part of each CDR3.

v_call cdr3_aa
TRBV4-1 CASSQGGLAGGTNEQFF
TRBV15 CATSSGGASSPLHF
TRBV9 CASNTGTSGLIETQYF
TRBV7-9 CASSLALVGGSYNEQFF
TRBV11-2 CASSLAGAYNEQFF
TRBV7-2 CASTPLEAGLAGFETQYF
TRBV7-9 CASSLAEDRPEYF
TRBV6-1 CASSERGQAFYQYF
TRBV5-1 CASSASGVGNQPQHF
TRBV4-1 CASSQDRRGTGELFF
TRBV30 CAWSRRNEQYF
TRBV28 CASTDDRYYGYTF
TRBV7-8 CASSRQDSFTGELFF
TRBV27 CASSLYGVGTDTQYF
TRBV28 CASSRRTAGLNTGELFF
TRBV11-2 CASTEGGGGVNEQFF
TRBV4-2 CASSQLAGVTDTQYF
TRBV19 CASGDRESNYGYTF
TRBV27 CASSSSSGGAGDTQYF
TRBV10-3 CAISVAGGNTEAFF
TRBV9 CASSGGLVPLTNEQFF
TRBV6-1 CASSAGTGNNSPLHF
TRBV4-1 CASSQEGGGRLTHYEQYF
TRBV19 CASSMWDRSDEQFF
TRBV7-9 CASSSEALVIGEQYF
TRBV19 CASSPSGANVLTF
TRBV7-6 CASSFPNGDLGTEAFF